This section outlines one TCR beta chain sequence together with its context. Its specificity is not known. The CDR3 spans 14 residues. Trimming cost V 4 bases and J 3 bases, with 13 bases left between them. Looked up from germline, CDR1 is SGHDT and CDR2 is YYEEEE. The sample belongs to a study of memory CD4+ T cells and cytomegalovirus serostatus. Study at large: Of the healthy Belgian adults, fewer than 10 were CMV seropositive and 24 seronegative. Study-level findings and limits: Median bootstrapped AUC for CMV status was roughly 0.95 originally, roughly 0.92 US-trained.

The sort gate was single viable CD3+CD4+CD8-CD45RO+ cells for memory CD4+ T cells. CD4+ T cells were isolated by positive magnetic selection. The authors' processing: After removing out-of-frame reads, 2,204,828 distinct TCRbeta sequences remained. Some clones are missing from TCRdb's copy, which holds only in-frame ones; the method was immunoSEQ multiplex PCR. Clone size and V and J calls were adopted from that table, with D and trimming inferred from the DNA. The sample lists about 48,000 clones; around 80% were seen once. What was sequenced was memory CD4+ T cells from blood. The V call is TRBV5-6, the J call TRBJ1-2; D call uncertain. The TCR sequence derives from an adult in good health and CMV-seronegative. CDR3 residues: CASSRSGGHYGYTF. DNA for the CDR3: TGTGCCAGCAGCCGTTCCGGCGGGCACTATGGCTACACCTTC.